This record covers a single T cell receptor (beta chain). The target antigen is unknown. These data come from a study of cytomegalovirus exposure and HLA in healthy donors. Study-wide findings and caveats: The dataset shows that most TCR sequences were rare, while some public TCRs occurred in many donors. Cytomegalovirus status, reportedly, was diagnosed with high specificity and sensitivity by the classifier. The investigators catalogued 150 to 200 TCR beta chains as cytomegalovirus-associated. As confirmed in vitro, three CMV-associated chains were specific for CMV antigens.

TCRdb keeps only in-frame clones here, not all; method: immunoSEQ multiplex PCR. The data hold 200,000 to 250,000 clones, with roughly 83% observed a single time. The receptor was isolated from a woman in her twenties or thirties in good health and CMV-seropositive. Sequencing used PBMCs.

For the CDR3, the DNA is TGCGCCAGCAGCTTCGAGGGGCAGTCCGAGCAGTACTTC. Translating gives CASSFEGQSEQYF. J is TRBJ2-7 and V is TRBV5-1; perhaps D is TRBD1 or TRBD2 (5 bases each). The CDR3 extends over 13 amino acids. CDR1 is SGHRS and CDR2 is YFSETQ in the germline V gene. Trimming left V 2 bases short and J 6 bases short, with 12 bases between.